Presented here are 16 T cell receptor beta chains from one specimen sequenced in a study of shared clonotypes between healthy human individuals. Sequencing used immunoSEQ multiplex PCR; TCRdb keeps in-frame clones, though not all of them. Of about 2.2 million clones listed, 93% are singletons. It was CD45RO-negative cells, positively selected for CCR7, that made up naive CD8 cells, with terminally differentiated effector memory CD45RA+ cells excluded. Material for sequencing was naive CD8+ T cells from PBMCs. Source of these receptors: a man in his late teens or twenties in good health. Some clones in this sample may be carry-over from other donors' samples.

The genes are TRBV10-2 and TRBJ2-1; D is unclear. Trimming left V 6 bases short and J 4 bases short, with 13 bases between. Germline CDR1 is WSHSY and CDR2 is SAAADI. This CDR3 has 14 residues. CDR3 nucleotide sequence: TGCGCCAGCAGGGGAACCTCGACATACAATGAGCAGTTCTTC. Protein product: CASRGTSTYNEQFF.

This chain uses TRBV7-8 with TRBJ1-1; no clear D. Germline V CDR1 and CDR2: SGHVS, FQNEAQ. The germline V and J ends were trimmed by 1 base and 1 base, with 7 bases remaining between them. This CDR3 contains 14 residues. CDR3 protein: CASSLERTNTEAFF. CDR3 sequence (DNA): TGTGCCAGCAGCTTAGAGAGGACGAACACTGAAGCTTTCTTT.

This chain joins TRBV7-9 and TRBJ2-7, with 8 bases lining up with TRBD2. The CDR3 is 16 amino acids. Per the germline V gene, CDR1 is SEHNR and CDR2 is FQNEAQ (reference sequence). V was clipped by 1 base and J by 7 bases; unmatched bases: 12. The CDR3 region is CASSLGPLSGSREQYF. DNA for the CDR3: TGTGCCAGCAGCTTAGGGCCCCTCAGCGGGAGTAGGGAGCAGTACTTC.

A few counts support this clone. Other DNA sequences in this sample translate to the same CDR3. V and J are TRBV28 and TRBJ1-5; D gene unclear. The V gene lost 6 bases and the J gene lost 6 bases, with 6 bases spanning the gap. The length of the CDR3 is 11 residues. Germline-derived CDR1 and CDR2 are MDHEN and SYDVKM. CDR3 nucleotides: TGTGCCAGCAGCCCTGGTCAGCCCCAGCATTTT. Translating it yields CASSPGQPQHF.

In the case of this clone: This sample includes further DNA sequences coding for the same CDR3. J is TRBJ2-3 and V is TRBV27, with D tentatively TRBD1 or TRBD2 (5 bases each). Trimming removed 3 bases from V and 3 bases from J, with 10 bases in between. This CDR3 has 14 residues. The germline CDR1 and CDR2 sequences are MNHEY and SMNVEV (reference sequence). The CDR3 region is CASSFTGGTDTQYF. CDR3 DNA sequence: TGTGCCAGCAGTTTTACAGGAGGTACAGATACGCAGTATTTT.

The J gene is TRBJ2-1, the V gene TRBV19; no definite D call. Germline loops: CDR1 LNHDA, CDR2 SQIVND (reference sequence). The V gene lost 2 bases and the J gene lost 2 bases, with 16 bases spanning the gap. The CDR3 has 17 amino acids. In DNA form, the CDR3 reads TGTGCCAGTAGTATAAGTCTGGGCTCCATAGCCTACAATGAGCAGTTCTTC. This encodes CASSISLGSIAYNEQFF.

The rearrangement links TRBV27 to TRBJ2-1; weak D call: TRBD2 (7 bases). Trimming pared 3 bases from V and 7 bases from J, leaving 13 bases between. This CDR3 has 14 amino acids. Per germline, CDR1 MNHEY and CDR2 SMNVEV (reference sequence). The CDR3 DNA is TGTGCCAGCAGTTTTAGGGGGGGCTTGAATGAGCAGTTCTTC. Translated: CASSFRGGLNEQFF.

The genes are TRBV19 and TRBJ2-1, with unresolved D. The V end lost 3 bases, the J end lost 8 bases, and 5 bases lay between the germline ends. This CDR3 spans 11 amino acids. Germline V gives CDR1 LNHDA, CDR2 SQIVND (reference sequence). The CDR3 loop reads CASSMKDEQFF. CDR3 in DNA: TGTGCCAGTAGTATGAAAGATGAGCAGTTCTTC.

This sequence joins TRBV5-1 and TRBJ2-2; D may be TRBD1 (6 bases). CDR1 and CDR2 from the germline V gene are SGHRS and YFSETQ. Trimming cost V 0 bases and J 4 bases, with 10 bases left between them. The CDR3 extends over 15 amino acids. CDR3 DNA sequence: TGCGCCAGCAGCTTGGGGACAGCTCTCACCGGGGAGCTGTTTTTT. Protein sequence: CASSLGTALTGELFF.

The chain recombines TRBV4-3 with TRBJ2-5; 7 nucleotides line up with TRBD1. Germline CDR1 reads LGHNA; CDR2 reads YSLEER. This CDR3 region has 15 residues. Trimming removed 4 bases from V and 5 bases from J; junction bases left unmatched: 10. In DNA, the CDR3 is TGCGCCAGCAGCCGCCTAACAGGGGTTGGGGAGACCCAGTACTTC. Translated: CASSRLTGVGETQYF.

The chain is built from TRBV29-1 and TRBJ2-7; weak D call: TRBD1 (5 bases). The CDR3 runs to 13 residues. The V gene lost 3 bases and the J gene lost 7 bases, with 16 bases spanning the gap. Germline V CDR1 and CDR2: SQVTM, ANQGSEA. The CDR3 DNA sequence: TGCAGCGTTGATCTCATTTCTTCAGGGGAGCAGTACTTC. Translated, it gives CSVDLISSGEQYF.

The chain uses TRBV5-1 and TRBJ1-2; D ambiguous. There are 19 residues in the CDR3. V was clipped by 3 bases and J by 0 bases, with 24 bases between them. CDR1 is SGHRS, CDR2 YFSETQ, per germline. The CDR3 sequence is CASSSPGEPPGVSNYGYTF. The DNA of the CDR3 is TGCGCCAGCAGCTCGCCCGGGGAACCTCCCGGAGTGTCTAACTATGGCTACACCTTC.

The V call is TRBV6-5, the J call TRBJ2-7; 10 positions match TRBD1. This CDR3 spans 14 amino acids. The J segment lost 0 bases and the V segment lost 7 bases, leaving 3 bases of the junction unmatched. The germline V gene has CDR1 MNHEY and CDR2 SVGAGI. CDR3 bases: TGTGCCAGCAAGGGGACAGGGGACTCCTACGAGCAGTACTTC. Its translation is CASKGTGDSYEQYF.

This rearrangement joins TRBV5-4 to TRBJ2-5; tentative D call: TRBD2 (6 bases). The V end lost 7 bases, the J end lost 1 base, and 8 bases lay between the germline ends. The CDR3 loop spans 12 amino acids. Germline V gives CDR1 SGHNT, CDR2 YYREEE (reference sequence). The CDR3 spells CASGTLQETQYF. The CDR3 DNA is TGTGCCAGCGGGACTCTCCAAGAGACCCAGTACTTC.

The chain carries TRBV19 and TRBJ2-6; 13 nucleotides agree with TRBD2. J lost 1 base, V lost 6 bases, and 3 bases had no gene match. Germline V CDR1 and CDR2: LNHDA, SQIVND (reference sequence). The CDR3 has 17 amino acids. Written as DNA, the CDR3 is TGTGCCAGTAGGGGACTAGCGGGACCATCTGGGGCCAACGTCCTGACTTTC. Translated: CASRGLAGPSGANVLTF.

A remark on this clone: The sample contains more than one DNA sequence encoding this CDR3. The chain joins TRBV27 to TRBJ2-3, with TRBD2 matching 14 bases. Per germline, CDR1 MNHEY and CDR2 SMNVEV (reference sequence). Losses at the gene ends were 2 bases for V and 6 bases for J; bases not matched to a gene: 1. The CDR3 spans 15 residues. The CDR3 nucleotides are TGTGCCAGCAGTTTAAGACTAGCGGGAGGGGATACGCAGTATTTT. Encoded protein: CASSLRLAGGDTQYF.